The 15 T cell receptor beta chains listed next were all sequenced from one sample in a study of blood T cell repertoires in COVID-19. Clones were sequenced by immunoSEQ multiplex PCR, and TCRdb holds only the in-frame ones, with some missing. The sample carries 230,000 or so clones, roughly 89% recorded once. Sequencing used PBMCs or T cells enriched from blood (not recorded which). The receptors originated from a woman aged 40 to 50 with acute COVID-19.

This rearrangement joins TRBV2 to TRBJ1-4; D is perhaps TRBD1 (5 bases). V lost 7 bases, J lost 0 bases, and 6 bases lay in between. This CDR3 has 13 residues. The germline CDR1 and CDR2 sequences are SNHLY and FYNNEI. The CDR3 coding sequence is TGTGCCAGCAAGGGGACAACTAATGAAAAACTGTTTTTT. Amino acids: CASKGTTNEKLFF. Full variable domain (missing parts from reference TRBV2 and TRBJ1-4): EPEVTQTPSHQVTQMGQEVILRCVPISNHLYFYWYRQILGQKVEFLVSFYNNEISEKSEIFDDQFSVERPDGSNFTLKIRSTKLEDSAMYFCASKGTTNEKLFFGSGTQLSVL.

This clone was picked up one time. The CDR3 protein is CASSLEGGGPRDEQFF. Here the CDR3 DNA reads TGTGCCAGCAGCTTGGAAGGGGGGGGCCCTAGGGATGAGCAGTTCTTC. This chain connects TRBV5-4 to TRBJ2-1; D may be TRBD2 (7 bases). Germline CDR1 SGHNT, CDR2 YYREEE (reference sequence). The CDR3 is made up of 16 amino acids. V was shortened by 0 bases and J by 8 bases, with 18 bases between the two germline ends.

The chain is built from TRBV9 and TRBJ2-2; 7 bases map to TRBD1. The CDR3 totals 18 residues. J was trimmed by 2 bases and V by 3 bases; bases with no gene match: 13. The germline CDR1 and CDR2 sequences are SGDLS and YYNGEE. The CDR3 spells CASSALDTGTVNTGELFF. In DNA, the CDR3 is TGTGCCAGCAGCGCTCTTGATACCGGGACAGTTAACACCGGGGAGCTGTTTTTT.

This chain uses TRBV2 with TRBJ1-3, with 8 bases that match TRBD1. The V segment lost 6 bases and the J segment 0 bases; nucleotides outside the gene matches: 10. The germline CDR1 and CDR2 sequences are SNHLY and FYNNEI. The CDR3 loop spans 17 amino acids. CDR3 nucleotide sequence: TGTGCCAGCAGGGACAGGGAAGCCCCCATCTCTGGAAACACCATATATTTT. Its protein product is CASRDREAPISGNTIYF.

The chain links TRBV9 to TRBJ2-3; weak D call: TRBD1 (6 bases). V was cut by 2 bases and J by 0 bases, with 10 bases left in between. CDR1 and CDR2 (germline): SGDLS, YYNGEE. This CDR3 region has 15 residues. CDR3 protein: CASSVAGVSTDTQYF. In DNA form, the CDR3 reads TGTGCCAGCAGCGTGGCAGGGGTTAGCACAGATACGCAGTATTTT.

This chain connects TRBV7-9 to TRBJ2-3, with a weak D call TRBD1 (5 bases). Trimming took off 1 base at V and 0 bases at J, with 14 bases between the two ends. Looked up from germline, CDR1 is SEHNR and CDR2 is FQNEAQ (reference sequence). The CDR3 extends over 17 amino acids. As DNA, the CDR3 is TGTGCCAGCAGCTTAGGGTCAGTTACAGGAAGCACAGATACGCAGTATTTT. Protein: CASSLGSVTGSTDTQYF.

The chain uses TRBV4-1 and TRBJ2-5; D is ambiguous. The germline V gene encodes CDR1 MGHRA and CDR2 YSYEKL. The CDR3 is made up of 14 amino acids. V was pared by 1 base and J by 1 base, with 7 bases between. Here the CDR3 reads CASSQATVQETQYF. DNA of the CDR3: TGCGCCAGCAGCCAAGCTACGGTCCAAGAGACCCAGTACTTC.

The rearrangement joins TRBV7-9 to TRBJ1-2, with D hard to call. Germline CDR1 SEHNR, CDR2 FQNEAQ (reference sequence). This CDR3 is built from 12 residues. V lost 4 bases, J lost 7 bases, and 10 bases lay in between. Here the CDR3 reads CASSYDLIGYTF. The DNA of the CDR3 is TGTGCCAGCAGCTACGACTTGATTGGCTACACCTTC.

This clone was seen only once. V and J are TRBV3-1 (or the pseudogene TRBV3-2) and TRBJ1-2; a weak D match, TRBD1 (5 bases). The CDR3 is made up of 14 amino acids. Trimming removed 8 bases from V and 7 bases from J, with 20 bases in between. Germline V gene data show CDR1 as LGHDT and CDR2 as YNNKEL (reference sequence). CDR3: CASHGNTRGSGYTF. The CDR3 region has the DNA TGTGCCAGCCACGGGAACACGCGGGGGAGTGGCTACACCTTC.

V is TRBV6-1 and J is TRBJ2-1, with TRBD2 matching 8 bases. This CDR3 is 16 amino acids long. Germline loops: CDR1 MNHNS, CDR2 SASEGT. V was clipped by 4 bases and J by 3 bases; unmatched bases: 8. CDR3 in DNA: TGTGCCAGCAGTGGACTTAGCGGGAAAGACTACAATGAGCAGTTCTTC. Encoded protein: CASSGLSGKDYNEQFF.

The chain combines TRBV2 with TRBJ1-5; unclear D gene. The germline V and J ends were trimmed by 1 base and 9 bases, with 13 bases remaining between them. This CDR3 region has 14 residues. The germline V gene encodes CDR1 SNHLY and CDR2 FYNNEI. CDR3 loop: CASSEGHPPWPQHF. The CDR3 nucleotides read TGTGCCAGCAGTGAAGGACACCCCCCGTGGCCCCAGCATTTT.

The V and J genes are TRBV27 and TRBJ1-1; a weak D match, TRBD1 (6 bases). The germline V gene encodes CDR1 MNHEY and CDR2 SMNVEV (reference sequence). This CDR3 is built from 14 residues. V lost 4 bases and J lost 2, with 11 bases in between. The CDR3 spells CASSSRTANTEAFF. DNA of the CDR3: TGTGCCAGCAGTTCCAGGACAGCCAACACTGAAGCTTTCTTT.

This rearrangement joins TRBV7-8 to TRBJ2-7; D is unclear. The CDR3 has 15 amino acids. The germline CDR1 and CDR2 sequences are SGHVS and FQNEAQ. V was shortened by 1 base and J by 6 bases, with 16 bases between the two germline ends. CDR3 protein: CASSLVGSTTGEQYF. The CDR3 DNA follows: TGTGCCAGCAGCTTAGTAGGCAGTACTACTGGCGAGCAGTACTTC.

This sequence joins TRBV9 and TRBJ1-2, with D possibly matching TRBD1 (6 bases). CDR1 and CDR2 from the germline V gene are SGDLS and YYNGEE. The CDR3 loop spans 16 amino acids. Between the trimmed V and J ends, which lost 2 bases and 7 bases, there was a span of 21 bases. CDR3 nucleotide sequence: TGTGCCAGCAGCGTTACAGGGTTCTCAAGGTTTGCTGGCTACACCTTC. Residues: CASSVTGFSRFAGYTF. The full variable domain, with the rest looked up from reference TRBV9 and TRBJ1-2, is DSGVTQTPKHLITATGQRVTLRCSPRSGDLSVYWYQQSLDQGLQFLIQYYNGEERAKGNILERFSAQQFPDLHSELNLSSLELGDSALYFCASSVTGFSRFAGYTFGSGTRLTVV.

The chain employs TRBV3-1 (or the pseudogene TRBV3-2) and TRBJ2-2; perhaps TRBD1 as D (5 bases). Germline loops: CDR1 LGHDT, CDR2 YNNKEL (reference sequence). CDR3 length equals 15 residues. With 2 bases removed from V and 0 bases from J, the gap between germline ends came to 7 bases. For the CDR3, the DNA is TGTGCCAGCAGCCAAACGGACACGAACACCGGGGAGCTGTTTTTT. Translated, it gives CASSQTDTNTGELFF.